This T cell receptor beta chain emerged from a study of radiation and T cells in renal cell carcinoma. Findings of the study overall: From baseline, blood top tumor clonotypes peaked at 2 weeks post-radiation.

Noted time point: baseline pretreatment blood. Treatment reported: 15 Gy SBRT to primary tumor, nephrectomy 4 weeks later. Clear cell pathology was present in this patient's renal cell carcinoma. Clones were read by immunoSEQ multiplex PCR, and TCRdb kept only the in-frame ones, dropping some. The table has approximately 110,000 clones, roughly 80% seen once. This clone was seen a handful of times. The antigen is undetermined. Per the germline V gene, CDR1 is MNHEY and CDR2 is SMNVEV (reference sequence). Trimming shortened V by 5 bases and J by 2 bases, and 13 bases separated the two germline ends. The CDR3 is 15 residues long.

Sequenced here: blood, sampled from a patient whose treatment included radiotherapy and nephrectomy. This sequence originates from a woman between 55 and 75 years old with renal cell carcinoma. The chain employs TRBV27 and TRBJ1-5; no reliable D call. The CDR3 loop is CASSKEYFGNQPQHF. The CDR3 DNA is TGTGCCAGCAGTAAGGAGTATTTCGGCAATCAGCCCCAGCATTTT.